This passage covers 21 T cell receptor beta chains from one sample sequenced in a study of blood T cell repertoires in COVID-19. Generated by immunoSEQ multiplex PCR, the TCRdb table keeps only in-frame clones and is missing some. The sample has 230,000 or so clones; 70% to 90% are singletons. Sample: PBMCs or T cells enriched from blood (not recorded which). Receptors were obtained from a woman aged 45-59 years with acute COVID-19.

The V and J genes are TRBV6-2 or TRBV6-3 and TRBJ2-7; 7 positions match TRBD1. J gave up 12 bases and V 0 bases, and 8 bases lay outside the gene matches. The CDR3 consists of 13 residues. Germline CDR1 MNHEY, CDR2 SVGEGT. CDR3 DNA sequence: TGTGCCAGCAGTTACTCGAGGGACAGCTTTAGGTACTTC. Its protein is CASSYSRDSFRYF.

The V call is TRBV27, the J call TRBJ1-6, with TRBD1 as a possible D gene (5 bases). Between the trimmed V and J ends, which lost 6 bases and 6 bases, there was a span of 9 bases. Germline V gene data show CDR1 as MNHEY and CDR2 as SMNVEV (reference sequence). CDR3 length: 13 residues. The CDR3 nucleotides are TGTGCCAGCAGGTCGACAGCTAATTCACCCCTCCACTTT. Residues: CASRSTANSPLHF.

This clone showed up just a few times. The chain links TRBV6-5 to TRBJ2-3; TRBD2 matches 11 bases. V was pared by 6 bases and J by 6 bases, with 8 bases of the junction left unmatched. The germline gives CDR1 MNHEY, CDR2 SVGAGI. The CDR3 length is 15 residues. Written as DNA, the CDR3 is TGTGCCAGCAGAGGGACTAGCGGAGGCTGGGATACGCAGTATTTT. Its translation: CASRGTSGGWDTQYF.

The chain employs TRBV28 and TRBJ2-3, with TRBD2 matching over 15 bases. This CDR3 has 16 amino acids. Germline loops: CDR1 MDHEN, CDR2 SYDVKM. With V trimmed by 6 bases and J by 6 bases, 7 bases remained unmatched. The CDR3: CASSPRTSGRGDTQYF. CDR3 DNA: TGTGCCAGCAGCCCCAGGACTAGCGGGAGGGGGGATACGCAGTATTTT.

This clone was picked up one time. The chain has TRBV5-6 and TRBJ2-7; 7 bases are a match to TRBD2. CDR3 length equals 15 residues. The V gene's germline CDR1 is SGHDT and CDR2 YYEEEE. Germline trimming cut 4 bases from V and 2 bases from J; bases unmatched to any gene: 9. This CDR3 reads CASSPLAVLAYEQYF. The CDR3 coding sequence is TGTGCCAGCAGCCCCCTAGCGGTTCTTGCCTACGAGCAGTACTTC.

The rearrangement links TRBV4-3 to TRBJ2-7; unclear D gene. Germline values: CDR1 LGHNA, CDR2 YSLEER. V was cut by 1 base and J by 9 bases, with 13 bases left in between. The CDR3 sequence is 13 residues long. The CDR3 is CASSQGWSRGQYF. The CDR3 DNA reads TGCGCCAGCAGCCAAGGGTGGTCTAGAGGGCAGTACTTC.

This clone was seen only a few times. The chain's CDR3 is CASSPTSDEQYF. DNA for the CDR3: TGTGCCAGCAGTCCGACTAGCGACGAGCAGTACTTC. The chain carries TRBV28 and TRBJ2-7; 8 nucleotides align to TRBD2. Germline V gene lookup returns CDR1 MDHEN and CDR2 SYDVKM. V lost 5 bases, J lost 5 bases, and 2 bases stayed unmatched. CDR3 size: 12 residues.

The chain combines TRBV28 with TRBJ2-3, with no clear D. This CDR3 region has 12 residues. Per germline, CDR1 MDHEN and CDR2 SYDVKM. V lost 11 bases to trimming and J lost 0 bases, with 9 bases between them. The CDR3 DNA is TGTGCCTCGCAACTTAGCACAGATACGCAGTATTTT. Encoded protein: CASQLSTDTQYF.

V and J are TRBV5-3 and TRBJ2-7; D unresolved. TRBV5-3 falls under the ORF class, with uncertain function. V lost 0 bases, J lost 3 bases, and 13 bases lay in between. This CDR3 region has 15 residues. This CDR3 reads CARSLDNRSRYEQYF. The CDR3 nucleotides are TGTGCCAGAAGCTTGGACAACAGATCCCGCTACGAGCAGTACTTC.

The chain has TRBV15 and TRBJ2-5; 12 nucleotides line up with TRBD1. Germline V gene lookup returns CDR1 LNHNV and CDR2 YYDKDF (reference sequence). The junction had 9 bases not matched to a gene; V was cut back by 8 bases and J by 5 bases. This CDR3 region has 15 residues. The CDR3 region is CATRTGTGGPETQYF. In nucleotides, the CDR3 is TGTGCCACCCGTACCGGGACAGGGGGCCCCGAGACCCAGTACTTC.

This chain joins TRBV28 and TRBJ2-2, with TRBD1 matching 7 bases. Germline values: CDR1 MDHEN, CDR2 SYDVKM. The CDR3 runs 13 residues. V trimming: 7 bases; J trimming: 5 bases; junction bases outside the gene matches: 4. CDR3 residues: CASIETGTGELFF. CDR3 sequence (DNA): TGTGCCAGCATAGAGACAGGGACCGGGGAGCTGTTTTTT.

This clone was seen once. J is TRBJ2-1 and V is TRBV3-1 (or the pseudogene TRBV3-2); a weak D match, TRBD2 (6 bases). This CDR3 has 14 residues. Germline V lookup: CDR1 LGHDT, CDR2 YNNKEL (reference sequence). V was shortened by 0 bases and J by 8 bases, with 11 bases between the two germline ends. The CDR3 coding sequence is TGTGCCAGCAGCCAAGACACTAGCATCCATGAGCAGTTCTTC. Encoded protein: CASSQDTSIHEQFF.

The genes are TRBV3-1 (or the pseudogene TRBV3-2) and TRBJ2-1, with a possible D match to TRBD2 (6 bases). V was clipped by 2 bases and J by 4 bases, with 12 bases between them. The CDR3 totals 15 residues. The germline V gene encodes CDR1 LGHDT and CDR2 YNNKEL (reference sequence). In DNA form, the CDR3 reads TGTGCCAGCAGCCAACACGGGAGTGTTTACAATGAGCAGTTCTTC. Amino acid sequence: CASSQHGSVYNEQFF.

CDR3 bases: TGTGCCTGGAGAGCCGGGACAGGGGTTTCCCCCTACAATCAGCCCCAGCATTTT. Translation gives CAWRAGTGVSPYNQPQHF. The V gene is TRBV30, the J gene TRBJ1-5, with 10 bases identical to TRBD1. Unmatched junction bases numbered 14, after V lost 3 bases and J lost 3 bases. CDR1 is GTSNPN and CDR2 is SVGIG in the germline V gene (reference sequence). This CDR3 is 18 amino acids long.

The genes are TRBV7-3 and TRBJ1-1; 7 nucleotides match TRBD1. This CDR3 has 14 residues. J lost 1 base, V lost 5 bases, and 4 bases had no gene match. Germline lookup yields CDR1 SGHTA and CDR2 FQGTGA. The CDR3 reads CASSRGQPNTEAFF. CDR3 nucleotides: TGTGCCAGCAGCCGGGGACAGCCGAACACTGAAGCTTTCTTT.

V and J are TRBV7-8 and TRBJ1-4; the match to TRBD1 covers 9 bases. The germline V gene encodes CDR1 SGHVS and CDR2 FQNEAQ. J was trimmed by 8 bases and V by 6 bases; bases with no gene match: 7. This CDR3 has 14 amino acids. The CDR3 spells CASRRRDRDEKLFF. CDR3 nucleotides: TGTGCCAGCAGAAGGAGGGACAGGGACGAAAAACTGTTTTTT.

Regarding this clone: An end of the junction differs from the germline gene, which may be a read error. The chain has TRBV7-7 and TRBJ1-2; D is undetermined. The V gene's germline CDR1 is SSHAT and CDR2 FNYEAQ (reference sequence). The CDR3 runs to 16 residues. DNA of the CDR3: TGTGCTAGCAGCTTATCTTGGGTCGGCCTCCTCGGGGGCTACACCTTC. Its translation is CASSLSWVGLLGGYTF. The whole variable domain, remainder taken from reference TRBV7-7 and TRBJ1-2, is GAGVSQSPRYKVTKRGQDVTLRCDPISSHATLYWYQQALGQGPEFLTYFNYEAQPDKSGLPSDRFSAERPEGSISTLTIQRTEQRDSAMYRCASSLSWVGLLGGYTFGSGTRLTVV.

The V and J genes are TRBV6-6 and TRBJ1-3; TRBD1 agrees at 7 bases. Germline assignment: CDR1 MNHNY and CDR2 SVGAGI (reference sequence). The CDR3 loop spans 16 amino acids. After removal of 7 bases from V and 0 bases from J, the junction contained 9 bases not matched to a gene. CDR3 protein: CASMSTGIYSGNTIYF. As DNA, the CDR3 is TGTGCCAGCATGTCGACAGGGATATACTCTGGAAACACCATATATTTT.

The chain is built from TRBV7-9 and TRBJ1-2, with D perhaps matching TRBD1 (6 bases). The CDR3 has 13 amino acids. Germline V lookup: CDR1 SEHNR, CDR2 FQNEAQ (reference sequence). V was cut by 5 bases and J by 0 bases, with 7 bases left in between. The CDR3 sequence is CASSGQSNYGYTF. CDR3 DNA sequence: TGTGCCAGCAGCGGACAGTCTAACTATGGCTACACCTTC.

V and J are TRBV20-1 and TRBJ2-3; 9 bases are shared with TRBD1. CDR1 and CDR2 (germline): DFQATT, SNEGSKA (reference sequence). The CDR3 totals 13 residues. V was pared by 3 bases and J by 15 bases, with 13 bases of the junction left unmatched. CDR3 region: CSASPSTGGSSYF. For the CDR3, the DNA is TGCAGTGCTAGTCCCTCAACAGGGGGCTCTAGCTATTTT.

This rearrangement joins TRBV5-1 to TRBJ2-1, with D unclear. CDR1 SGHRS and CDR2 YFSETQ come from the germline V gene. V lost 4 bases to trimming and J lost 3 bases, with 14 bases between them. CDR3 length equals 15 residues. This CDR3 reads CASSPRVSDYNEQFF. In nucleotides, the CDR3 is TGCGCCAGCAGCCCCCGGGTGAGCGACTACAATGAGCAGTTCTTC.